This T cell receptor (beta chain) was captured by sequencing in a study of blood T cell repertoires in COVID-19. Clones were read by immunoSEQ multiplex PCR, and TCRdb kept only the in-frame ones, dropping some. The profile shows about 230,000 clones, around 88% of them singletons. The CDR3 contains 16 residues. The V and J ends lost 1 base and 9 bases, in that order; junction bases with no gene match: 10. Germline V CDR1 and CDR2: LGHNA, YSLEER. The V and J genes are TRBV4-3 and TRBJ2-1, with 9 nucleotides matching TRBD2. Sequencing was carried out using PBMCs or T cells enriched from blood (not recorded which). This receptor was identified in a woman aged 40 to 55 with acute COVID-19. CDR3 DNA: TGCGCCAGCAGCCAAGCGGCGGCGGGAGGGCCAAGTGAGCAGTTCTTC. This gives the protein CASSQAAAGGPSEQFF.